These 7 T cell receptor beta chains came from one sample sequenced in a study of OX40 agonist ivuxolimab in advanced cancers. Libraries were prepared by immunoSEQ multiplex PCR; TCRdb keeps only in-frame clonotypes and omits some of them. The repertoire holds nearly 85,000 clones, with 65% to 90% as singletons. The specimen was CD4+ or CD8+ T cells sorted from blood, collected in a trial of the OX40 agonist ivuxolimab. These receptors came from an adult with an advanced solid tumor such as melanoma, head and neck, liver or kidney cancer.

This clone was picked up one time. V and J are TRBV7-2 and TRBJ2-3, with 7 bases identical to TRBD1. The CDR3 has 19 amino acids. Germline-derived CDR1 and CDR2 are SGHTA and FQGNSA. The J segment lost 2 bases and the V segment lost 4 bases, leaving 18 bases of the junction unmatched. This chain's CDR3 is CASSSQTNRGPGITDTQYF. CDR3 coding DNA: TGTGCCAGCAGCTCACAGACCAACAGGGGTCCAGGGATCACAGATACGCAGTATTTT.

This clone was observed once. The CDR3 sequence: CASSSLLGGTGELFF. The CDR3 DNA sequence: TGTGCCAGCAGCTCGCTTCTAGGGGGCACCGGGGAGCTGTTTTTT. This chain uses TRBV5-4 with TRBJ2-2, with D possibly being TRBD1 (6 bases). Looked up from germline, CDR1 is SGHNT and CDR2 is YYREEE (reference sequence). The CDR3 length is 15 residues. V dropped 3 bases and J dropped 4 bases, with 13 bases sitting between them.

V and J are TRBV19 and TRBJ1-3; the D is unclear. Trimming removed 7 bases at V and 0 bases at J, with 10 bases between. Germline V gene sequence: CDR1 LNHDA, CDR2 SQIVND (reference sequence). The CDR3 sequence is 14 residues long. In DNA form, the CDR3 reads TGTGCCAGTAAAATGCGGGGCTCTGGAAACACCATATATTTT. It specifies CASKMRGSGNTIYF.

The CDR3 spells CASSLVGQGTYEQYF. In DNA, the CDR3 is TGTGCCAGCAGCTTAGTCGGGCAGGGGACCTACGAGCAGTACTTC. The V call is TRBV7-2, the J call TRBJ2-7, with a possible D match to TRBD1 (6 bases). Germline CDR1 and CDR2: SGHTA and FQGNSA. The CDR3 covers 15 residues. The V end lost 1 base, the J end lost 2 bases, and 12 bases lay between the germline ends.

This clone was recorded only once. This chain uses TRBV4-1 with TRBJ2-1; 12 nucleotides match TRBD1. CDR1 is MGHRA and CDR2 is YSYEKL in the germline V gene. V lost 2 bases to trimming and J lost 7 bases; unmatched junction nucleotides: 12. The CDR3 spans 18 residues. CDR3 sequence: CASSQNPSGTGGKNEQFF. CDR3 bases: TGCGCCAGCAGCCAAAACCCCTCCGGGACAGGGGGCAAGAATGAGCAGTTCTTC.

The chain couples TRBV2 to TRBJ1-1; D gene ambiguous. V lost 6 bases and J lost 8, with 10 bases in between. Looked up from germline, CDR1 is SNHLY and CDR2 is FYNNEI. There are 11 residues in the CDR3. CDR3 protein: CASRAAAEAFF. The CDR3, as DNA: TGTGCCAGCAGGGCGGCGGCAGAAGCTTTCTTT.

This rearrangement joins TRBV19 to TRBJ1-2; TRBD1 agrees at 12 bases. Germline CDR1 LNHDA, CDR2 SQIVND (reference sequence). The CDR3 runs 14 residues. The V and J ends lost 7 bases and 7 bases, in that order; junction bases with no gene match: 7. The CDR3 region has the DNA TGTGCCAGTAATTCTCGGGACAGGGGGCCTGGCTACACCTTC. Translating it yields CASNSRDRGPGYTF.